Presented here are 19 T cell receptor beta chains from one specimen sequenced in a study of response to subunit inactivated influenza vaccine. TCRdb reprocessed the RT-PCR reads via MiXCR and lists one record per CDR3 protein. Found here are 530,000 or so distinct CDR3 sequences, less than 15% of them singletons; the top ten hold roughly 11%. Sequencing was performed on PBMCs from blood, taken about 12 days after vaccination. All receptors come from a man aged 45 to 65 who received an inactivated influenza vaccine.

This clonotype was observed a handful of times. This chain connects TRBV5-1 to TRBJ1-4; D gene unclear. The CDR3 consists of 16 residues. Germline values: CDR1 SGHRS, CDR2 YFSETQ. Trimming pared 3 bases from V and 7 bases from J, leaving 19 bases between. CDR3 bases: TGCGCCAGCAGCTCGGACCCCAGCGGCCAAACTGAAAAACTGTTTTTT. It is translated as CASSSDPSGQTEKLFF.

This clonotype was detected only a few times. V gene TRBV20-1 combines with J gene TRBJ1-1; 8 bases match TRBD1. V shed 6 bases and J 0 bases; nucleotides not matched to a gene: 3. Per germline, CDR1 DFQATT and CDR2 SNEGSKA (reference sequence). This CDR3 has 13 residues. The CDR3 here is CSARTGLNTEAFF. The CDR3 DNA reads as TGCAGTGCCCGGACAGGGCTGAACACTGAAGCTTTCTTT.

This clonotype was observed a few times. The J gene is TRBJ1-6, the V gene TRBV6-2 or TRBV6-3; D not certain. V lost 1 base and J 10 bases, leaving 5 bases between the germline ends. The CDR3 runs 12 residues. CDR1 and CDR2 (germline): MNHEY, SVGEGT. CDR3 coding DNA: TGTGCCAGCAGTTACTTTGGATCACCCCTCCACTTT. Amino acids: CASSYFGSPLHF.

This clonotype was observed a few times. The chain carries TRBV9 and TRBJ1-5; D gene unclear. With 0 bases removed from V and 0 bases from J, the gap between germline ends came to 7 bases. The CDR3 loop spans 15 amino acids. CDR1 SGDLS and CDR2 YYNGEE come from the germline V gene. CDR3 residues: CASSVEGNSNQPQHF. The CDR3 DNA is TGTGCCAGCAGCGTAGAGGGTAATAGCAATCAGCCCCAGCATTTT. Looking up the rest from reference TRBV9 and TRBJ1-5 gives the full variable domain: DSGVTQTPKHLITATGQRVTLRCSPRSGDLSVYWYQQSLDQGLQFLIQYYNGEERAKGNILERFSAQQFPDLHSELNLSSLELGDSALYFCASSVEGNSNQPQHFGDGTRLSIL.

In this sample, this clonotype turned up a few times. V usage is TRBV18 and J usage is TRBJ2-5; D ambiguous. Germline CDR1 reads KGHSH; CDR2 reads LQKENI. V gave up 8 bases and J gave up 2 bases, with 12 bases separating them. The CDR3 runs 13 residues. The CDR3 reads CASVPPGQETQYF. The CDR3 DNA follows: TGTGCCAGCGTTCCGCCAGGACAAGAGACCCAGTACTTC.

This chain uses TRBV29-1 with TRBJ2-5; no firm D call. There are 12 residues in the CDR3. V lost 3 bases to trimming and J lost 4 bases, with 9 bases between them. The germline V gene has CDR1 SQVTM and CDR2 ANQGSEA. CDR3 residues: CSVDGALETQYF. In nucleotides, the CDR3 is TGCAGCGTTGACGGCGCTTTAGAGACCCAGTACTTC.

This clonotype occurred a few times. The chain is built from TRBV14 and TRBJ2-4, with no clear D. From germline, CDR1 is SGHDN and CDR2 FVKESK. Trimming shortened V by 1 base and J by 0 bases, and 7 bases separated the two germline ends. This CDR3 has 15 residues. DNA of the CDR3: TGTGCCAGCAGCCAAGCTCGGATAGCCAAAAACATTCAGTACTTC. Amino acid sequence: CASSQARIAKNIQYF.

This clonotype has just a few counts. The chain joins TRBV4-3 to TRBJ1-2; D gene ambiguous. Trimming took 4 bases from V and 3 from J, leaving 18 bases between them. The V gene's germline CDR1 is LGHNA and CDR2 YSLEER. This CDR3 has 16 residues. The CDR3 here is CASSPGSAKSDYGYTF. The CDR3 region has the DNA TGCGCCAGCAGCCCTGGGTCCGCTAAGTCCGACTATGGCTACACCTTC.

The chain has TRBV5-1 and TRBJ1-2, with TRBD1 as a possible D gene (6 bases). CDR1 is SGHRS, CDR2 YFSETQ, per germline. The germline V and J ends were trimmed by 0 bases and 2 bases, with 23 bases remaining between them. This CDR3 is built from 19 residues. The CDR3 spells CASSLETKGDPLINYGYTF. CDR3 nucleotides: TGCGCCAGCAGCTTGGAAACCAAGGGGGACCCATTAATAAACTATGGCTACACCTTC.

This clonotype was counted ten times or more. This chain uses TRBV27 with TRBJ2-3; 9 bases match TRBD2. This CDR3 is built from 17 residues. The junction had 12 bases not matched to a gene; V was cut back by 4 bases and J by 4 bases. Germline V gene sequence: CDR1 MNHEY, CDR2 SMNVEV (reference sequence). The DNA for the CDR3 is TGTGCCAGCAGTTATGGTAGCGGGGGTGTCATGGCAGATACGCAGTATTTT. Translating gives CASSYGSGGVMADTQYF.

This clonotype appeared a few times. The J gene is TRBJ2-3, the V gene TRBV14; tentatively, D is TRBD2 (6 bases). Germline CDR1 reads SGHDN; CDR2 reads FVKESK. Trimming cost V 4 bases and J 3 bases, with 14 bases left between them. The CDR3 contains 15 residues. CDR3: CASSRRTGGTDTQYF. The CDR3 DNA sequence: TGTGCCAGCAGCCGGCGGACCGGGGGTACAGATACGCAGTATTTT. Together with reference TRBV14 and TRBJ2-3, the CDR3 gives the full variable domain: EAGVTQFPSHSVIEKGQTVTLRCDPISGHDNLYWYRRVMGKEIKFLLHFVKESKQDESGMPNNRFLAERTGGTYSTLKVQPAELEDSGVYFCASSRRTGGTDTQYFGPGTRLTVL.

This clonotype was observed a handful of times. The chain is built from TRBV28 and TRBJ2-7, with D perhaps TRBD2 (5 bases). This CDR3 is 16 amino acids long. Germline V CDR1 and CDR2: MDHEN, SYDVKM. Trimming shortened V by 4 bases and J by 5 bases, and 21 bases separated the two germline ends. CDR3 DNA: TGTGCCAGCAGTTCGAGCGACTATCTCGAGACCCACGAGCAGTACTTC. The encoded protein is CASSSSDYLETHEQYF.

This clonotype showed up just a few times. This chain uses TRBV5-5 with TRBJ2-1, with D tentatively TRBD1 (5 bases). Germline V gene lookup returns CDR1 SGHKS and CDR2 YYEKEE (reference sequence). Trimming took 2 bases from V and 3 from J, leaving 12 bases between them. CDR3 length: 15 residues. This CDR3 reads CASSLAQGVYNEQFF. In DNA, the CDR3 is TGTGCCAGCAGCTTAGCGCAGGGCGTCTACAATGAGCAGTTCTTC.

This clonotype came up a few times. The V gene is TRBV28, the J gene TRBJ1-6; no reliable D call. The CDR3 totals 16 residues. The germline V gene has CDR1 MDHEN and CDR2 SYDVKM. V shed 3 bases and J shed 6 bases, with 15 bases lying between them. The CDR3 is CASSFGLVHSNSPLHF. As DNA, the CDR3 is TGTGCCAGCAGTTTTGGGTTGGTTCACAGTAATTCACCCCTCCACTTT.

The chain uses TRBV7-8 and TRBJ1-3; the match to TRBD1 covers 8 bases. With V trimmed by 6 bases and J by 0 bases, 13 bases remained unmatched. This CDR3 has 18 residues. Germline V lookup: CDR1 SGHVS, CDR2 FQNEAQ. CDR3: CASSSKSQGANSGNTIYF. The CDR3 DNA is TGTGCCAGCAGTTCAAAAAGCCAGGGGGCGAACTCTGGAAACACCATATATTTT.

The genes are TRBV9 and TRBJ2-1; D remains ambiguous. The germline gives CDR1 SGDLS, CDR2 YYNGEE. The V end was cut by 0 bases, the J end by 10 bases, with 17 bases between. The CDR3 sequence is 15 residues long. Written as DNA, the CDR3 is TGTGCCAGCAGCGTAGCTACGATGGTTCTCGGGGAGCAGTTCTTC. Its translation is CASSVATMVLGEQFF. Combining the CDR3 with reference TRBV9 and TRBJ2-1 gives the whole variable domain DSGVTQTPKHLITATGQRVTLRCSPRSGDLSVYWYQQSLDQGLQFLIQYYNGEERAKGNILERFSAQQFPDLHSELNLSSLELGDSALYFCASSVATMVLGEQFFGPGTRLTVL.

The table lists this clonotype with many counts. This sequence joins TRBV12-3 or TRBV12-4 and TRBJ2-3, with 12 bases that match TRBD1. The V gene end was trimmed by 6 bases and the J gene end by 4 bases; junction bases not matched to a gene: 8. The CDR3 is 16 amino acids. CDR3 coding DNA: TGTGCCAGCAGGGATCCGGGACAGGGGGCGGCAGATACGCAGTATTTT. Translating gives CASRDPGQGAADTQYF.

The CDR3 loop reads CSASPRARYEQYF. As DNA, the CDR3 is TGCAGTGCTAGTCCACGGGCCCGCTACGAGCAGTACTTC. The chain recombines TRBV20-1 with TRBJ2-7; D call uncertain. This CDR3 spans 13 amino acids. Germline V gene data show CDR1 as DFQATT and CDR2 as SNEGSKA (reference sequence). Trimming cost V 3 bases and J 3 bases, with 12 bases left between them.

This clonotype was observed a few times. The chain joins TRBV10-3 to TRBJ2-5; TRBD1 agrees at 7 bases. The CDR3 contains 13 residues. Losses at the gene ends were 5 bases for V and 4 bases for J; bases not matched to a gene: 4. Germline assignment: CDR1 ENHRY and CDR2 SYGVKD. The CDR3 sequence is CAISRQGRETQYF. Here the CDR3 DNA reads TGTGCCATCAGTCGACAGGGTCGAGAGACCCAGTACTTC.